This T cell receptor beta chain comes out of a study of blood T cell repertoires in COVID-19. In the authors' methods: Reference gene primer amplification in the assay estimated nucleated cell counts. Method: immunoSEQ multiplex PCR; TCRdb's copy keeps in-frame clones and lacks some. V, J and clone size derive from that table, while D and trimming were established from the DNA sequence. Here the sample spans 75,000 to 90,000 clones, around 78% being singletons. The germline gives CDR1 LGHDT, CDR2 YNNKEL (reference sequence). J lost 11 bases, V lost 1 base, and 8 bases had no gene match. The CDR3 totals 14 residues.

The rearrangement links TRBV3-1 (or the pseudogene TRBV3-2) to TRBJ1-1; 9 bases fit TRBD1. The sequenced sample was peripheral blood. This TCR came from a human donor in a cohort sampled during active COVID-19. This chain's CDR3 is CASSQGDRALYAFF. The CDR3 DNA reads TGTGCCAGCAGCCAAGGGGACAGGGCCCTGTATGCTTTCTTT.